Below, 20 T cell receptor beta chains from the same sample are listed, as sequenced in a study of OX40 agonist ivuxolimab in advanced cancers. Profiling relied on immunoSEQ multiplex PCR, and the TCRdb table lists in-frame clones only, not all of them. The sample holds about 58,000 clones, more than 80% seen once. Sequences were derived from CD4+ or CD8+ T cells sorted from blood, sampled in a trial of the OX40 agonist ivuxolimab. Every receptor here comes from an adult with an advanced solid tumor such as melanoma, head and neck, liver or kidney cancer.

The V and J genes are TRBV5-6 and TRBJ2-7; D is unclear. The CDR3 is 14 residues long. Germline CDR1 reads SGHDT; CDR2 reads YYEEEE. V was cut by 2 bases and J by 1 base, with 10 bases left in between. CDR3 nucleotide sequence: TGTGCCAGCAGCTTTCCTCTCATATCCTACGAGCAGTACTTC. It encodes CASSFPLISYEQYF.

The rearrangement links TRBV5-3 to TRBJ1-1; a weak D match, TRBD1 (6 bases). Being an ORF, TRBV5-3 has a function that is uncertain. The CDR3 is made up of 15 amino acids. Trimming left V 4 bases short and J 2 bases short, with 15 bases between. CDR3 bases: TGTGCCAGAAGCCGGACCGGGACACTTAACACTGAAGCTTTCTTT. Protein: CARSRTGTLNTEAFF.

The chain is built from TRBV7-9 and TRBJ2-7; a possible D gene is TRBD2 (5 bases). Germline CDR1 and CDR2: SEHNR and FQNEAQ (reference sequence). The CDR3 is 14 residues long. With 5 bases removed from V and 2 bases from J, the gap between germline ends came to 13 bases. The CDR3 is CASSPRGNPYEQYF. CDR3 nucleotide sequence: TGTGCCAGCAGCCCCCGAGGGAACCCCTACGAGCAGTACTTC.

This sequence joins TRBV2 and TRBJ2-7; 9 bases are shared with TRBD1. The V gene end was trimmed by 1 base and the J gene end by 5 bases; junction bases not matched to a gene: 6. Germline lookup yields CDR1 SNHLY and CDR2 FYNNEI. The CDR3 covers 15 residues. In nucleotides, the CDR3 is TGTGCCAGCAGTGAAGGTTGGACAGGGGTCCACGAGCAGTACTTC. The encoded protein is CASSEGWTGVHEQYF.

This clone was recorded once. The genes are TRBV5-6 and TRBJ2-3; D gene unclear. The germline V gene encodes CDR1 SGHDT and CDR2 YYEEEE. The CDR3 sequence is 15 residues long. V shed 0 bases and J shed 6 bases, with 14 bases lying between them. CDR3 bases: TGTGCCAGCAGCTTGGAGGTGGCCCTAGAGGATACGCAGTATTTT. Encoded protein: CASSLEVALEDTQYF.

The chain's CDR3 is CASSLGEYYGYTF. In nucleotides, the CDR3 is TGTGCCAGCAGTTTGGGGGAGTACTATGGCTACACCTTC. The rearrangement uses TRBV25-1 and TRBJ1-2; D is perhaps TRBD1 (5 bases). From germline, CDR1 is MGHDK and CDR2 SYGVNS. This CDR3 spans 13 amino acids. V was pared by 5 bases and J by 3 bases, with 10 bases between.

DNA of the CDR3: TGTGCCAGCAGTGTGCCTTCTCGGGGGGGCCGTATAGCAGATACGCAGTATTTT. It translates to CASSVPSRGGRIADTQYF. J is TRBJ2-3 and V is TRBV6-1; 8 nucleotides agree with TRBD2. The CDR3 has 18 amino acids. The junction had 16 bases not matched to a gene; V was cut back by 4 bases and J by 4 bases. CDR1 and CDR2 from the germline V gene are MNHNS and SASEGT.

This chain connects TRBV7-8 to TRBJ1-2; possible D gene TRBD1, 6 bases. Trimming cost V 5 bases and J 3 bases, with 13 bases left between them. The CDR3 has 14 residues. Germline V CDR1 and CDR2: SGHVS, FQNEAQ. The DNA for the CDR3 is TGTGCCAGCAGCATTAATTCAGGGGACTATGGCTACACCTTC. Its protein is CASSINSGDYGYTF.

The V call is TRBV19, the J call TRBJ2-7; maybe TRBD2 (5 bases). Looked up from germline, CDR1 is LNHDA and CDR2 is SQIVND (reference sequence). The CDR3 spans 12 residues. V was pared by 8 bases and J by 6 bases, with 14 bases between. This chain's CDR3 is CASAFAGGEQYF. For the CDR3, the DNA is TGTGCCAGTGCTTTCGCGGGCGGCGAGCAGTACTTC.

Comments on this clone: A much larger clone differs from this one at a single base, so this may be a read error. This chain links TRBV6-5 with TRBJ2-5; D may be TRBD1 (6 bases). V lost 11 bases to trimming and J lost 5 bases, with 15 bases between them. The CDR3 sequence is 12 residues long. CDR1 MNHEY and CDR2 SVGAGI come from the germline V gene. The CDR3 nucleotides are TGTGCCGGCAATACAAGGGGGGAGACCCAGTACTTC. Translation gives CAGNTRGETQYF.

The sample holds one count of this clone. The chain uses TRBV27 and TRBJ1-1; TRBD1 is a possible D gene (6 bases). CDR1 is MNHEY and CDR2 is SMNVEV in the germline V gene (reference sequence). The length of the CDR3 is 15 residues. V was cut by 5 bases and J by 1 base, with 14 bases left in between. The CDR3 reads CASSGTGKTNTEAFF. The CDR3 nucleotides read TGTGCCAGCAGTGGTACAGGGAAAACGAACACTGAAGCTTTCTTT.

J is TRBJ2-7 and V is TRBV18; possible D gene TRBD1, 5 bases. CDR3 length: 12 residues. V lost 6 bases and J 6 bases, leaving 12 bases between the germline ends. Germline V gene lookup returns CDR1 KGHSH and CDR2 LQKENI. The CDR3 DNA reads as TGTGCCAGCTCGGGGCCAGACGGCGAGCAGTACTTC. Amino acids: CASSGPDGEQYF.

The chain uses TRBV6-4 and TRBJ1-6, with 7 bases that match TRBD1. Per the germline V gene, CDR1 is MRHNA and CDR2 is SNTAGT. The CDR3 totals 14 residues. V shed 2 bases, J shed 6 bases, and the junction held 1 base outside the gene matches. In DNA, the CDR3 is TGTGCCAGCAGTGACACAGGGGCTAATTCACCCCTCCACTTT. Protein product: CASSDTGANSPLHF.

This clone has just a few counts. The CDR3 spells CASSPRAPGGLRDEQFF. The CDR3 bases are TGTGCCAGCAGCCCTAGAGCCCCCGGGGGCCTCCGGGATGAGCAGTTCTTC. The genes are TRBV7-9 and TRBJ2-1; tentatively, D is TRBD1 or TRBD2 (6 bases each). V was trimmed by 5 bases and J by 8 bases, leaving 25 bases between them. The germline V gene has CDR1 SEHNR and CDR2 FQNEAQ (reference sequence). CDR3 size: 17 residues.

This chain links TRBV11-2 with TRBJ1-6, with D possibly TRBD1 on 6 matching bases. V lost 4 bases and J lost 7, with 11 bases in between. CDR1 is SGHAT and CDR2 is FQNNGV in the germline V gene. This CDR3 is 14 amino acids long. In nucleotides, the CDR3 is TGTGCCAGCAGCTACGGGACATTCAATTCACCCCTCCACTTT. It yields the protein CASSYGTFNSPLHF.

The CDR3 is CASSLAGGQSGEKLFF. The CDR3 nucleotides read TGCGCCAGCAGCTTGGCCGGTGGGCAGTCGGGTGAAAAACTGTTTTTT. The rearrangement uses TRBV5-1 and TRBJ1-4; D ambiguous. V was clipped by 0 bases and J by 7 bases, with 16 bases between them. Germline assignment: CDR1 SGHRS and CDR2 YFSETQ. The CDR3 totals 16 residues.

The chain joins TRBV5-4 to TRBJ2-5; D ambiguous. CDR3 length equals 14 residues. Germline-derived CDR1 and CDR2 are SGHNT and YYREEE (reference sequence). Trimming removed 1 base from V and 4 bases from J, with 11 bases in between. CDR3 DNA: TGTGCCAGCAGCTTGTTGCTAGAAGGAGAGACCCAGTACTTC. Its protein product is CASSLLLEGETQYF. Together with reference TRBV5-4 and TRBJ2-5, the CDR3 gives the full variable domain: ETGVTQSPTHLIKTRGQQVTLRCSSQSGHNTVSWYQQALGQGPQFIFQYYREEENGRGNFPPRFSGLQFPNYSSELNVNALELDDSALYLCASSLLLEGETQYFGPGTRLLVL.

The genes are TRBV7-7 and TRBJ2-7, with a possible D match to TRBD1 (7 bases). Per the germline V gene, CDR1 is SSHAT and CDR2 is FNYEAQ (reference sequence). The ends were cut back, 5 bases at V and 8 bases at J, with 31 bases in the middle. The CDR3 sequence is 18 residues long. Here the CDR3 reads CASSPKAGKTGLPGQQYF. The DNA of the CDR3 is TGTGCCAGCAGCCCGAAGGCGGGGAAGACAGGGCTCCCGGGGCAGCAGTACTTC.

V and J are TRBV5-1 and TRBJ2-2, with 13 bases fitting TRBD2. The CDR3 is 18 amino acids. Germline loops: CDR1 SGHRS, CDR2 YFSETQ. Trimming removed 4 bases from V and 0 bases from J; junction bases left unmatched: 6. The CDR3 is CASSPRTSGGTNTGELFF. In DNA form, the CDR3 reads TGCGCCAGCAGCCCGAGGACTAGCGGGGGAACGAACACCGGGGAGCTGTTTTTT.

In this sample, this clone turned up a few times. The CDR3, as DNA: TGCGCCAGCAGCTTGCTAGCGGGTTTCACAGATACGCAGTATTTT. Amino acids: CASSLLAGFTDTQYF. V and J are TRBV5-1 and TRBJ2-3, with 8 bases matching TRBD2. Germline V gene data show CDR1 as SGHRS and CDR2 as YFSETQ. This CDR3 is 15 amino acids long. Trimming cost V 1 base and J 2 bases; bases outside gene matches: 3.